This entry lists 17 T cell receptor beta chains sequenced from one sample in a study of vaccination and CD4 T cells after COVID-19. The treatment was: roughly ten-day PBMC culture with coronavirus spike peptide pools or control peptides (ViraFEST assay). The Oncomine TCR Beta short-read assay generated sequence data from the DNA of cultured CD4+ T cells. TCRdb called the PCR reads again in MiXCR, with one record for every CDR3 protein. The sample yields 20,000 to 25,000 distinct CDR3 sequences, approximately 59% seen once. These receptors' antigens are unknown. The specimen was CD4+ T cells from blood, cultured in vitro, collected after SARS-CoV-2 vaccination. Receptor source: a human donor who received a COVID-19 vaccine.

The V gene is TRBV7-2, the J gene TRBJ1-2; D is perhaps TRBD1 (5 bases). The CDR3 is made up of 15 amino acids. Germline V lookup: CDR1 SGHTA, CDR2 FQGNSA. Trimming shortened V by 0 bases and J by 5 bases, and 13 bases separated the two germline ends. CDR3 coding DNA: TGTGCCAGCAGCTTAGCGCGGTGGGGGAAGTATGGCTACACCTTC. It encodes CASSLARWGKYGYTF.

The chain employs TRBV30 and TRBJ2-2; 14 bases are shared with TRBD2. The germline gives CDR1 GTSNPN, CDR2 SVGIG (reference sequence). This CDR3 region has 15 residues. The trim removed 2 bases at V and 6 bases at J, leaving 2 bases unmatched. The CDR3: CAWSTTSGGAGELFF. CDR3 bases: TGTGCCTGGAGTACGACTAGCGGGGGGGCCGGGGAGCTGTTTTTT.

This rearrangement joins TRBV5-1 to TRBJ2-5, with TRBD1 matching over 9 bases. The V gene end was trimmed by 0 bases and the J gene end by 4 bases; junction bases not matched to a gene: 7. The CDR3 runs 16 residues. Germline V gene sequence: CDR1 SGHRS, CDR2 YFSETQ. For the CDR3, the DNA is TGCGCCAGCAGCTTGGGTCGGACAGGGGTCGGAGAGACCCAGTACTTC. Protein product: CASSLGRTGVGETQYF.

In its sample, this clonotype ranks as medium-sized. This sequence joins TRBV7-2 and TRBJ2-7; TRBD2 matches 11 bases. The V gene end was trimmed by 4 bases and the J gene end by 3 bases; junction bases not matched to a gene: 8. This CDR3 has 16 amino acids. Germline V CDR1 and CDR2: SGHTA, FQGNSA. As DNA, the CDR3 is TGTGCCAGCAGCTCCTCTTTGGGGACTAGCGGCTACGAGCAGTACTTC. Amino acids: CASSSSLGTSGYEQYF.

This clonotype was seen a handful of times. V usage is TRBV20-1 and J usage is TRBJ2-7; a weak D match, TRBD1 (6 bases). CDR1 and CDR2 from the germline V gene are DFQATT and SNEGSKA (reference sequence). The CDR3 contains 12 residues. Trimming shortened V by 3 bases and J by 5 bases, and 11 bases separated the two germline ends. CDR3 region: CSARTGVNEQYF. Here the CDR3 DNA reads TGCAGTGCTAGGACAGGAGTCAACGAGCAGTACTTC.

The rearrangement joins TRBV15 to TRBJ2-1; TRBD1 might be the D (6 bases). Trimming left V 1 base short and J 0 bases short, with 19 bases between. The germline gives CDR1 LNHNV, CDR2 YYDKDF (reference sequence). The CDR3 spans 19 residues. The CDR3, as DNA: TGTGCCACCAGCAGAGTGGCAGGGGCTAGATGGAGCTCCTACAATGAGCAGTTCTTC. Protein sequence: CATSRVAGARWSSYNEQFF.

This sequence joins TRBV21-1 and TRBJ1-3. TRBV21-1 is an annotated pseudogene. The CDR3 loop spans 17 amino acids. The CDR3 coding sequence is TGTGCCAGCAGCAAAGCGGAAACCGCTATCTCTGGAAACACCATATATTTT. Amino acids: CASSKAETAISGNTIYF.

The rearrangement joins TRBV5-4 to TRBJ2-1; D might be TRBD2 (6 bases). The CDR3 length is 16 residues. V was pared by 0 bases and J by 3 bases, with 13 bases between. The germline V gene encodes CDR1 SGHNT and CDR2 YYREEE (reference sequence). CDR3 amino acids: CASSLGVADNYNEQFF. The CDR3 region has the DNA TGTGCCAGCAGCTTGGGGGTAGCGGATAACTACAATGAGCAGTTCTTC.

The genes are TRBV7-2 and TRBJ2-2; D is ambiguous. Germline lookup yields CDR1 SGHTA and CDR2 FQGNSA. Trimming left V 1 base short and J 5 bases short, with 8 bases between. The CDR3 runs to 14 residues. CDR3 bases: TGTGCCAGCAGCTTAGGCAGAAGGACCGGGGAGCTGTTTTTT. Translating gives CASSLGRRTGELFF. Full variable domain (outside the CDR3, taken from reference TRBV7-2 and TRBJ2-2): GAGVSQSPSNKVTEKGKDVELRCDPISGHTALYWYRQSLGQGLEFLIYFQGNSAPDKSGLPSDRFSAERTGGSVSTLTIQRTQQEDSAVYLCASSLGRRTGELFFGEGSRLTVL.

This clonotype appeared once. This chain joins TRBV9 and TRBJ2-1; TRBD2 matches at 9 bases. Germline-derived CDR1 and CDR2 are SGDLS and YYNGEE. This CDR3 contains 12 residues. The V and J ends lost 1 base and 10 bases, in that order; junction bases with no gene match: 0. The CDR3 sequence is CASSVTSGEQFF. The CDR3 DNA is TGTGCCAGCAGCGTAACTAGCGGGGAGCAGTTCTTC.

This clonotype was detected a few times. V is TRBV19 and J is TRBJ2-5, with TRBD1 matching over 7 bases. This CDR3 spans 16 amino acids. Per germline, CDR1 LNHDA and CDR2 SQIVND (reference sequence). With 2 bases clipped from V and 2 bases from J, the junction kept 8 bases outside the gene matches. The CDR3 DNA reads TGTGCCAGTAGTATAATCCGAGCGACAGGGCAAGAGACCCAGTACTTC. Encoded protein: CASSIIRATGQETQYF. Looking up the rest from reference TRBV19 and TRBJ2-5 gives the full variable domain: DGGITQSPKYLFRKEGQNVTLSCEQNLNHDAMYWYRQDPGQGLRLIYYSQIVNDFQKGDIAEGYSVSREKKESFPLTVTSAQKNPTAFYLCASSIIRATGQETQYFGPGTRLLVL.

The chain combines TRBV5-5 with TRBJ2-5; perhaps TRBD2 as D (5 bases). Germline V lookup: CDR1 SGHKS, CDR2 YYEKEE (reference sequence). The CDR3 is 14 amino acids. Trimming left V 0 bases short and J 7 bases short, with 13 bases between. CDR3 nucleotide sequence: TGTGCCAGCAGCTTGGGAGAGGGCATGGGGACCCAGTACTTC. Translation: CASSLGEGMGTQYF.

There are a few counts of this clonotype. The chain joins TRBV7-9 to TRBJ2-7; D call uncertain. The germline CDR1 and CDR2 sequences are SEHNR and FQNEAQ (reference sequence). V dropped 4 bases and J dropped 2 bases, with 18 bases sitting between them. This CDR3 has 16 amino acids. The CDR3 nucleotides read TGTGCCAGCAGCTCCCCGACAACGGAAATAACCTACGAGCAGTACTTC. The encoded protein is CASSSPTTEITYEQYF. Full variable domain (remainder filled in from reference TRBV7-9 and TRBJ2-7): DTGVSQNPRHKITKRGQNVTFRCDPISEHNRLYWYRQTLGQGPEFLTYFQNEAQLEKSRLLSDRFSAERPKGSFSTLEIQRTEQGDSAMYLCASSSPTTEITYEQYFGPGTRLTVT.

The rearrangement uses TRBV20-1 and TRBJ2-1; 8 nucleotides line up with TRBD2. CDR1 is DFQATT, CDR2 SNEGSKA, per germline (reference sequence). This CDR3 is built from 15 residues. After removal of 3 bases from V and 5 bases from J, the junction contained 9 bases not matched to a gene. CDR3 DNA sequence: TGCAGTGCTAGTGGCGGGGGGCGAACTAACAATGAGCAGTTCTTC. As protein: CSASGGGRTNNEQFF.

The chain joins TRBV25-1 to TRBJ1-6; a possible D gene is TRBD1 (5 bases). This CDR3 has 15 residues. Germline CDR1 MGHDK, CDR2 SYGVNS. V gave up 7 bases and J gave up 8 bases, with 18 bases separating them. The CDR3 coding sequence is TGTGCCAGCATCTACTCGGGAGGGGAGGATTCACCCCTCCACTTT. The encoded protein is CASIYSGGEDSPLHF.

CDR3 sequence reads: CASSPSISGAGWNEQFF. The CDR3 DNA is TGTGCCAGCAGCCCTTCGATTAGCGGGGCGGGGTGGAATGAGCAGTTCTTC. V is TRBV7-2 and J is TRBJ2-1; 8 bases are shared with TRBD2. The CDR3 has 17 residues. Germline CDR1 is SGHTA and CDR2 is FQGNSA. The trim removed 5 bases at V and 7 bases at J, leaving 16 bases unmatched.

The CDR3 DNA reads as TGTGCCAGCAGATCCGGACGGATGGAGACTAATGAAAAACTGTTTTTT. Protein product: CASRSGRMETNEKLFF. This chain connects TRBV12-3 or TRBV12-4 to TRBJ1-4, with D unresolved. Trimming shortened V by 6 bases and J by 2 bases, and 16 bases separated the two germline ends. CDR3 length: 16 amino acids.